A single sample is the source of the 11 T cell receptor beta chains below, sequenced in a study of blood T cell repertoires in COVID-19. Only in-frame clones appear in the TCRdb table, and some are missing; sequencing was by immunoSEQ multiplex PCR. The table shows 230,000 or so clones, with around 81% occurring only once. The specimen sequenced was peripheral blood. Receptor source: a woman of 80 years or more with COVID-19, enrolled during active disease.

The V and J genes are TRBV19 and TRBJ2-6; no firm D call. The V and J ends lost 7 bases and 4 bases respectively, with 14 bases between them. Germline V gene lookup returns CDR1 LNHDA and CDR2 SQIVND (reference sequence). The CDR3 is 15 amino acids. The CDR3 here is CASIAGFLGANVLTF. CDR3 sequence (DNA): TGTGCCAGTATCGCAGGTTTTCTCGGGGCCAACGTCCTGACTTTC.

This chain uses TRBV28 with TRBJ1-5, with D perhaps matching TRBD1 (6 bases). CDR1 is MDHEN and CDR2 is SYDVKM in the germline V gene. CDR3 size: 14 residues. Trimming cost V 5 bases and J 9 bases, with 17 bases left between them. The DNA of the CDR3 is TGTGCCAGCAGTCCCAGGGCAGGGACACCGCCCCAGCATTTT. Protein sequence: CASSPRAGTPPQHF.

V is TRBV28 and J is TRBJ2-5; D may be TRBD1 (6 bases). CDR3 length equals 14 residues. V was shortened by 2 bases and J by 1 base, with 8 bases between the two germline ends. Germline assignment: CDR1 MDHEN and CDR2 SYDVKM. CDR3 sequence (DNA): TGTGCCAGCAGTTTAGGGGGCGCCCAAGAGACCCAGTACTTC. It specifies CASSLGGAQETQYF.

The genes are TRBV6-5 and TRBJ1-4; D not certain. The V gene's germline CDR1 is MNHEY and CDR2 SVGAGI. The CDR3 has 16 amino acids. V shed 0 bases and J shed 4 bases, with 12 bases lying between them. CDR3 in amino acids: CASSYSMWAFNEKLFF. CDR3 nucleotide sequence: TGTGCCAGCAGTTACTCGATGTGGGCCTTTAATGAAAAACTGTTTTTT.

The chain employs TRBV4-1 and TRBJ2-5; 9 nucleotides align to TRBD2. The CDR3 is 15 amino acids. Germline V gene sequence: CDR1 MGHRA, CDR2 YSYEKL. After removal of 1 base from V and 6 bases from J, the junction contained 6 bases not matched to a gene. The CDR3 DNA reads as TGCGCCAGCAGCCAAGGGGCTAGCGGGGTGCAGACCCAGTACTTC. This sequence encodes CASSQGASGVQTQYF.

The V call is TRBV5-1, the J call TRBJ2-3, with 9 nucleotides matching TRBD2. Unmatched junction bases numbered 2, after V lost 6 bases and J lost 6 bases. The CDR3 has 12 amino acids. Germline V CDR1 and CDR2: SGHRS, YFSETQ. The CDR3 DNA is TGCGCCAGCACTAGCGGGATGGATACGCAGTATTTT. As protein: CASTSGMDTQYF.

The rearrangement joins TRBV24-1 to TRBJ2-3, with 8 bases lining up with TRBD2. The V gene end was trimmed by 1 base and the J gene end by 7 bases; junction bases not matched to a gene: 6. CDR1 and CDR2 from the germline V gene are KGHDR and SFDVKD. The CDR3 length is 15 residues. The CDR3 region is CATSDFDGGVNTQYF. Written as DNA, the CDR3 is TGTGCCACCAGTGATTTTGACGGGGGGGTGAATACGCAGTATTTT.

In DNA, the CDR3 is TGTGCCAGTAGTCCAGGACAAGCCGCCAATCAGCCCCAGCATTTT. Its translation is CASSPGQAANQPQHF. The rearrangement uses TRBV19 and TRBJ1-5; weak D call: TRBD1 (5 bases). The ends were cut back, 5 bases at V and 3 bases at J, with 14 bases in the middle. CDR3 length equals 15 residues. The V gene's germline CDR1 is LNHDA and CDR2 SQIVND (reference sequence).

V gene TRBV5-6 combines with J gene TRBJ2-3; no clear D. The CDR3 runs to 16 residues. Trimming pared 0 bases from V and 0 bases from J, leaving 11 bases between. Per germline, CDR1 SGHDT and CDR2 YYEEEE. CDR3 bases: TGTGCCAGCAGCTTGGTGAGCCGTGAGAGCACAGATACGCAGTATTTT. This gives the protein CASSLVSRESTDTQYF.

The CDR3, as DNA: TGTGCCAGCAGCTTATTTCAATCAATCCCTGAAGCTTTCTTT. Its protein product is CASSLFQSIPEAFF. V gene TRBV7-9 combines with J gene TRBJ1-1; D call uncertain. V dropped 2 bases and J dropped 6 bases, with 13 bases sitting between them. Germline CDR1 reads SEHNR; CDR2 reads FQNEAQ (reference sequence). The CDR3 length is 14 residues.

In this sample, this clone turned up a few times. The CDR3 protein is CASRGQGMGSPLHF. Here the CDR3 DNA reads TGTGCCAGTAGGGGACAGGGAATGGGATCACCCCTCCACTTT. The chain has TRBV19 and TRBJ1-6; 9 nucleotides match TRBD1. The germline gives CDR1 LNHDA, CDR2 SQIVND (reference sequence). The CDR3 contains 14 residues. Losses at the gene ends were 6 bases for V and 10 bases for J; bases not matched to a gene: 7.